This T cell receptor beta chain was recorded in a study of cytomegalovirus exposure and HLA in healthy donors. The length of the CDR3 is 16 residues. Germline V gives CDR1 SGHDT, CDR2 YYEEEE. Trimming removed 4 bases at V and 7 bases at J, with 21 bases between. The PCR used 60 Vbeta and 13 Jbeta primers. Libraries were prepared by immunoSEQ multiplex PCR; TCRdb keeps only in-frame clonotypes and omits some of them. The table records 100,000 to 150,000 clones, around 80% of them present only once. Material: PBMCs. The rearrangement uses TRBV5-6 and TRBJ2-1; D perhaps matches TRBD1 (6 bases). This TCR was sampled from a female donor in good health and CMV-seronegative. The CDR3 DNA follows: TGTGCCAGCAGCCGGATATCACAGGGTAAAGGGAATGAGCAGTTCTTC. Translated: CASSRISQGKGNEQFF.